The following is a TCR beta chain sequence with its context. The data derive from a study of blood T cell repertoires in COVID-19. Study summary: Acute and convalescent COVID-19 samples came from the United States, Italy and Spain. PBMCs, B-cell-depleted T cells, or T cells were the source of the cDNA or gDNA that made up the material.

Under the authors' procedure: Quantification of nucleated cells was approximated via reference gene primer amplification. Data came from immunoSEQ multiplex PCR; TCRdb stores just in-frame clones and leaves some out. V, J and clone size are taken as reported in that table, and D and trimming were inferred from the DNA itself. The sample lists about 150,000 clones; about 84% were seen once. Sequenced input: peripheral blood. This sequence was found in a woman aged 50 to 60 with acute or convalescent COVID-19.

DNA of the CDR3: TGTGCCAGCAGGAGCTACAATGAGCAGTTCTTC. Its translation: CASRSYNEQFF. The chain has TRBV6-6 and TRBJ2-1, with D unclear. The CDR3 has 11 residues. Trimming stripped 6 bases from V and 3 bases from J, with 3 bases between. Germline V CDR1 and CDR2: MNHNY, SVGAGI (reference sequence).